The clone carrying this T cell receptor (beta chain) was detected once. Its matching antigen is unknown. The repertoire was sequenced with immunoSEQ multiplex PCR; TCRdb's copy has only in-frame clones and lacks some. The sample lists about 690,000 clones, 90% occurring once. These data come from a study of shared clonotypes between healthy human individuals. Study-level background: The plates for each donor numbered three CD4 naive, three CD4 memory, two CD8 naive and one CD8 memory.

Findings and caveats of the study: Non-shared clonotypes had lower generation probabilities than clonotypes shared by all four sorted-subset donors. Donors were few, which limited the genetic and exposure-history diversity represented.

This receptor was obtained from a man between 18 and 29 years old in good health. Some clones in this sample may be carry-over from other donors' samples. The sample consisted of memory CD8+ T cells from PBMCs. Subset in this sample: CD45RO+ cells pooled with CCR7-negative TemRA cells.

CDR3 in amino acids: CASSWRGGFYNEQFF. CDR3 DNA sequence: TGTGCCAGCAGTTGGAGAGGGGGATTTTACAATGAGCAGTTCTTC. This rearrangement joins TRBV27 to TRBJ2-1; TRBD1 is a possible D gene (6 bases). V was pared by 4 bases and J by 4 bases, with 14 bases between. Looked up from germline, CDR1 is MNHEY and CDR2 is SMNVEV (reference sequence). This CDR3 is built from 15 residues.